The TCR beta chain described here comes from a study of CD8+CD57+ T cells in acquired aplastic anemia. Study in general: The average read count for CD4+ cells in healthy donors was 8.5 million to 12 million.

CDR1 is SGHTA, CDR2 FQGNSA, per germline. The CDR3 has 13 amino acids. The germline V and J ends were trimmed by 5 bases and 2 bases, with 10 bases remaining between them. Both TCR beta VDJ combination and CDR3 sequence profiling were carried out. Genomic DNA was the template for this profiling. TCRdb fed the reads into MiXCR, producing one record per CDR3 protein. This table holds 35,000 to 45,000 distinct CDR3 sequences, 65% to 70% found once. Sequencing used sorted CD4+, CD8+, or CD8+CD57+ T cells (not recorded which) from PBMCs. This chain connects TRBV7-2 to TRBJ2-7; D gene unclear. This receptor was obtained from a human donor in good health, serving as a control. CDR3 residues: CASSPGRTYEQYF. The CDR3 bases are TGTGCCAGCAGCCCGGGTCGAACCTACGAGCAGTACTTC.